The 2 T cell receptor beta chains given below trace back to one sample, sequenced in a study of blood T cell repertoires in COVID-19. Using immunoSEQ multiplex PCR, the repertoire was profiled, and TCRdb retains in-frame clones only, with some absent. The sample comprises 150,000 to 200,000 clones, about four fifths of which are singletons, and approximately 10% rests with the top ten. Specimen: peripheral blood. These receptor sequences come from a woman in her thirties or forties with COVID-19, enrolled during active disease.

The CDR3 DNA reads as TGTGCCAGCAGTGAAATGGGAGCGAATAGCAATCAGCCCCAGCATTTT. Encoded protein: CASSEMGANSNQPQHF. The rearrangement uses TRBV2 and TRBJ1-5, with D uncertain. Per germline, CDR1 SNHLY and CDR2 FYNNEI. The V end lost 2 bases, the J end lost 0 bases, and 11 bases lay between the germline ends. The length of the CDR3 is 16 residues.

This clone was recorded a few times. J is TRBJ2-4 and V is TRBV28; 10 bases match TRBD1. CDR3 size: 16 residues. The germline V gene encodes CDR1 MDHEN and CDR2 SYDVKM. V lost 4 bases to trimming and J lost 5 bases; unmatched junction nucleotides: 8. The DNA for the CDR3 is TGTGCCAGCAGTTCATCCGGGACAGGGGATCAAAACATTCAGTACTTC. It encodes CASSSSGTGDQNIQYF.